This T cell receptor beta chain stems from a study of PD-L1 blockade in urothelial cancer. Assay used: immunoSEQ multiplex PCR; TCRdb lists only in-frame clones, some missing. The sample has tens of thousands of clones; around 91% are singletons. The CDR3 is made up of 16 amino acids. Germline values: CDR1 SGHRS, CDR2 YFSETQ. With V trimmed by 0 bases and J by 2 bases, 5 bases remained unmatched. Time point meaning: pretreatment peripheral blood. The clonotype comes from a man aged 55 to 70 with urothelial cancer. The V and J genes are TRBV5-1 and TRBJ2-5; TRBD2 matches 9 bases. This specimen consisted of PBMCs, obtained around atezolizumab (anti-PD-L1) treatment. Here the CDR3 reads CASSLAPAGGQETQYF. CDR3 nucleotides: TGCGCCAGCAGCTTGGCTCCAGCGGGGGGACAAGAGACCCAGTACTTC.